The 17 T cell receptor beta chains below all came from one sample that was sequenced in a study of shared clonotypes between healthy human individuals. Selected positively for CCR7 and CD45RO-negative, naive CD8 cells excluded terminally differentiated effector memory CD45RA+ cells. Assay: immunoSEQ multiplex PCR; the TCRdb copy retains only in-frame clones and omits some. The data hold around 1.9 million clones, with 93% observed a single time. Sequencing input: naive CD8+ T cells from PBMCs. Receptors were obtained from a man younger than 30 in good health. Some clones in this sample may be carry-over from other donors' samples.

A word on this clone: This sample also contains other DNA sequences that code for the same CDR3. J is TRBJ1-1 and V is TRBV6-5, with D perhaps TRBD1 (6 bases). V lost 2 bases, J lost 6 bases, and 10 bases lay in between. The germline gives CDR1 MNHEY, CDR2 SVGAGI. The CDR3 has 13 amino acids. The CDR3, as DNA: TGTGCCAGCAGTTACAGGGGGGGCTCTGAAGCTTTCTTT. As protein: CASSYRGGSEAFF.

Here the CDR3 DNA reads TGTGCCAGCGGACTTATAAGCACTGAAGCTTTCTTT. Translating it yields CASGLISTEAFF. The V and J genes are TRBV5-6 and TRBJ1-1; no definite D call. V lost 7 bases and J 4 bases, leaving 11 bases between the germline ends. CDR1 and CDR2 from the germline V gene are SGHDT and YYEEEE. The CDR3 sequence is 12 residues long.

The V gene is TRBV6-1, the J gene TRBJ2-7; either TRBD1 or TRBD2 may fit D (5 bases each). Germline-derived CDR1 and CDR2 are MNHNS and SASEGT. V lost 5 bases, J lost 4 bases, and 15 bases lay in between. The CDR3 extends over 14 amino acids. Written as DNA, the CDR3 is TGTGCCAGCAGTCCCAGCGGTGGGGGATACGAGCAGTACTTC. Translation gives CASSPSGGGYEQYF.

The chain joins TRBV9 to TRBJ2-3; D is unclear. CDR1 SGDLS and CDR2 YYNGEE come from the germline V gene. This CDR3 region has 12 residues. Deletions cut 4 bases from V and 6 bases from J, with 9 bases between. CDR3 sequence (DNA): TGTGCCAGCAGCAACTCCGGGGATACGCAGTATTTT. This sequence encodes CASSNSGDTQYF.

The chain employs TRBV5-1 and TRBJ2-5; 8 nucleotides line up with TRBD1. V lost 6 bases to trimming and J lost 4 bases; unmatched junction nucleotides: 2. This CDR3 comprises 12 residues. From germline, CDR1 is SGHRS and CDR2 YFSETQ. For the CDR3, the DNA is TGCGCCAGCAAGGACAGGGTAGAGACCCAGTACTTC. Its protein is CASKDRVETQYF.

Points on this clone: The sample holds other DNA sequences that translate to the same CDR3. This chain links TRBV6-5 with TRBJ2-1; possibly TRBD1 for D (5 bases). Germline V gene lookup returns CDR1 MNHEY and CDR2 SVGAGI. The CDR3 consists of 14 residues. V lost 0 bases, J lost 5 bases, and 8 bases lay in between. The CDR3 region has the DNA TGTGCCAGCAGTTACTCTCGCAGGGACAATGAGCAGTTCTTC. Its protein product is CASSYSRRDNEQFF.

The genes are TRBV5-4 and TRBJ1-2; D is undetermined. CDR3 length: 12 residues. V was cut by 7 bases and J by 5 bases, with 12 bases left in between. CDR1 and CDR2 from the germline V gene are SGHNT and YYREEE (reference sequence). CDR3 sequence: CASGPSGYGYTF. The DNA of the CDR3 is TGTGCCAGCGGACCCTCGGGGTATGGCTACACCTTC. The full variable domain, in which reference TRBV5-4 and TRBJ1-2 provide the parts outside the CDR3, is ETGVTQSPTHLIKTRGQQVTLRCSSQSGHNTVSWYQQALGQGPQFIFQYYREEENGRGNFPPRFSGLQFPNYSSELNVNALELDDSALYLCASGPSGYGYTFGSGTRLTVV.

The rearrangement joins TRBV2 to TRBJ2-7, with TRBD1 identical over 7 bases. J lost 2 bases, V lost 7 bases, and 11 bases had no gene match. The CDR3 loop spans 15 amino acids. From germline, CDR1 is SNHLY and CDR2 FYNNEI. The DNA of the CDR3 is TGTGCCAGCACCTACGGGACAGTTGAGCCCTACGAGCAGTACTTC. Amino acids: CASTYGTVEPYEQYF.

The chain joins TRBV28 to TRBJ2-7; perhaps TRBD1 as D (6 bases). The CDR3 has 15 residues. Trimming shortened V by 6 bases and J by 4 bases, and 19 bases separated the two germline ends. Germline values: CDR1 MDHEN, CDR2 SYDVKM. The chain's CDR3 is CASRIPTGQAYEQYF. As DNA, the CDR3 is TGTGCCAGCAGGATACCCACGGGACAAGCTTACGAGCAGTACTTC.

This chain connects TRBV4-1 to TRBJ2-7, with D unresolved. The CDR3 has 15 amino acids. Between the trimmed V and J ends, which lost 0 bases and 6 bases, there was a span of 15 bases. Looked up from germline, CDR1 is MGHRA and CDR2 is YSYEKL. CDR3 sequence (DNA): TGCGCCAGCAGCCAAGAGGAATCTCTGGCCGCCGAGCAGTACTTC. It translates to CASSQEESLAAEQYF.

The V and J genes are TRBV7-2 and TRBJ2-1; no firm D call. The CDR3 is 12 residues long. Looked up from germline, CDR1 is SGHTA and CDR2 is FQGNSA. Between the trimmed V and J ends, which lost 4 bases and 7 bases, there was a span of 8 bases. CDR3 DNA sequence: TGTGCCAGCAGCTGGTACGGGAATGAGCAGTTCTTC. It specifies CASSWYGNEQFF.

The gene calls are TRBV5-1 and TRBJ2-5; D is ambiguous. The germline V gene encodes CDR1 SGHRS and CDR2 YFSETQ. Trimming removed 4 bases at V and 13 bases at J, with 5 bases between. This CDR3 is built from 8 residues. The CDR3 reads CASSLRYF. DNA for the CDR3: TGCGCCAGCAGCCTCCGGTACTTC.

For this clone: Other DNA sequences in this specimen translate into the identical CDR3. The chain combines TRBV27 with TRBJ1-3, with a weak D call TRBD1 (5 bases). This CDR3 comprises 15 residues. Germline assignment: CDR1 MNHEY and CDR2 SMNVEV (reference sequence). Trimming shortened V by 0 bases and J by 4 bases, and 10 bases separated the two germline ends. CDR3 coding DNA: TGTGCCAGCAGTTTATCGTGGGGGTCCGGAAACACCATATATTTT. As protein: CASSLSWGSGNTIYF.

The V and J genes are TRBV27 and TRBJ2-5, with D perhaps matching TRBD1 or TRBD2 (5 bases each). Trimming left V 2 bases short and J 5 bases short, with 12 bases between. CDR3 size: 14 residues. Germline values: CDR1 MNHEY, CDR2 SMNVEV (reference sequence). In DNA, the CDR3 is TGTGCCAGCAGTTTAACGGGGACGGCGGAGACCCAGTACTTC. Translation gives CASSLTGTAETQYF.

This chain uses TRBV6-4 with TRBJ2-1; D possibly corresponds to TRBD1 (6 bases). Germline CDR1 and CDR2: MRHNA and SNTAGT. This CDR3 spans 13 amino acids. Trimming left V 2 bases short and J 6 bases short, with 8 bases between. The CDR3 DNA reads TGTGCCAGCAGTGACGGGGGCGGCAATGAGCAGTTCTTC. This sequence encodes CASSDGGGNEQFF.

This rearrangement joins TRBV14 to TRBJ1-1; D gene unclear. Trimming cost V 0 bases and J 2 bases, with 10 bases left between them. The CDR3 has 15 residues. Germline CDR1 SGHDN, CDR2 FVKESK. In DNA, the CDR3 is TGTGCCAGCAGCCAAGATAGGTATATTAACACTGAAGCTTTCTTT. Translating it yields CASSQDRYINTEAFF. Combining the CDR3 with reference TRBV14 and TRBJ1-1 gives the whole variable domain EAGVTQFPSHSVIEKGQTVTLRCDPISGHDNLYWYRRVMGKEIKFLLHFVKESKQDESGMPNNRFLAERTGGTYSTLKVQPAELEDSGVYFCASSQDRYINTEAFFGQGTRLTVV.

The CDR3 spells CASSPPGGPQHF. The CDR3 DNA follows: TGTGCCAGCAGTCCCCCCGGGGGACCCCAGCATTTT. This chain connects TRBV27 to TRBJ1-5, with D perhaps matching TRBD1 (5 bases). Deletions cut 5 bases from V and 10 bases from J, with 12 bases between. Germline lookup yields CDR1 MNHEY and CDR2 SMNVEV (reference sequence). The CDR3 has 12 amino acids.